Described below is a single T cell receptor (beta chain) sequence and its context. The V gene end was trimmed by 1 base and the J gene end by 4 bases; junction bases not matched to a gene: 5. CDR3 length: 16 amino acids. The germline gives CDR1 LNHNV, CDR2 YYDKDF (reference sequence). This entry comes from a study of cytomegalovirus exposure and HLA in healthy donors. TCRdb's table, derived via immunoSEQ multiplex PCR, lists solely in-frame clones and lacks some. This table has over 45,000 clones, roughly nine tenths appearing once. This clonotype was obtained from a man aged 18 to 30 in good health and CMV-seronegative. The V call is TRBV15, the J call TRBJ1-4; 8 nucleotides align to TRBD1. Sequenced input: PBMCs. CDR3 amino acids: CATSRGQGRDNEKLFF. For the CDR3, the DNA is TGTGCCACCAGCAGAGGACAGGGGCGGGATAATGAAAAACTGTTTTTT.